This T cell receptor beta chain was documented in a study of shared clonotypes between healthy human individuals. About the study: Donors were a couple of women and a few men aged 18 to 49.

The CDR3 is 15 residues long. From germline, CDR1 is LNHDA and CDR2 SQIVND (reference sequence). Trimming took 3 bases from V and 7 from J; bases not matched to a gene: 6. Findings of the study overall: Memory subsets generally showed lower estimated richness than naive subsets.

Sorted-subset replicate PCRs used 200 ng DNA, 25,000 to 30,000 T cell genomes. Repertoires were generated with immunoSEQ multiplex PCR, while TCRdb's copy carries only in-frame clones and drops some. The sample carries 2,500,000 or so clones, approximately 92% recorded once. Naive CD4+ cells were CD45RA-selected; the remaining cells were memory. This clone appeared a few times. Its antigen is not known. V gene TRBV19 combines with J gene TRBJ1-6; 7 positions match TRBD1. The sequence came from a man younger than 35 in good health. The source material was naive CD4+ T cells sorted from blood. Subset in this sample: CD45RA+ positively selected. The CDR3 DNA sequence: TGTGCCAGTAGTATCCTCGACAGGGACAATTCACCCCTCCACTTT. Its translation: CASSILDRDNSPLHF.